Here is one TCR beta chain with its context. Original handling: Scientists estimated how many nucleated cells there were by amplifying reference gene primers. Repertoires were generated with immunoSEQ multiplex PCR, while TCRdb's copy carries only in-frame clones and drops some. That table supplies the V and J calls and clone size; D and trimming were determined from the DNA. The table shows some 57,000 clones, with approximately 92% occurring only once. The sample originates from a study of blood T cell repertoires in COVID-19. Study details: COVID-19 samples from acute and convalescent phases originated in the United States, Italy and Spain. Nucleic acid was either cDNA or gDNA, and it came from T cells, B-cell-depleted T cells, or PBMCs.

Sequencing was carried out using peripheral blood. The sequence derives from a human donor in a cohort sampled during active COVID-19.

CDR3: CASSFNRNTEAFF. The CDR3 DNA sequence: TGTGCCAGCAGTTTCAACAGAAACACTGAAGCTTTCTTT. The chain couples TRBV12-3 or TRBV12-4 to TRBJ1-1; D not certain. The CDR3 contains 13 residues. V lost 3 bases and J 2 bases, leaving 7 bases between the germline ends.